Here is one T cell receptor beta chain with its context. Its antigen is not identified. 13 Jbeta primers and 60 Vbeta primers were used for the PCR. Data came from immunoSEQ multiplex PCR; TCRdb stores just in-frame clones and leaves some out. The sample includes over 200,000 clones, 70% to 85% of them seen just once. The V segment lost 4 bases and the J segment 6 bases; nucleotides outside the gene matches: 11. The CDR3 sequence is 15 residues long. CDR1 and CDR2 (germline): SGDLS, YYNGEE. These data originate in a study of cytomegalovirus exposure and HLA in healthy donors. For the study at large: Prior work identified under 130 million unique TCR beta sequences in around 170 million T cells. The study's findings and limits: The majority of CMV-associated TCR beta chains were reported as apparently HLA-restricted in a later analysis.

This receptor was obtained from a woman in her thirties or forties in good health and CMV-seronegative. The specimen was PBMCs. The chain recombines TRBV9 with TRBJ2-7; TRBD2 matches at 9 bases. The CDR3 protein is CASSPTGTSWSEQYF. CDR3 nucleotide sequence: TGTGCCAGCAGCCCCACCGGGACTAGCTGGTCCGAGCAGTACTTC.